The 28 T cell receptor beta chains below all came from one sample that was sequenced in a study of T cell repertoires in ileal Crohn's disease. Measured with immunoSEQ multiplex PCR; TCRdb has only the in-frame clones, and not every one. Here the sample spans fewer than 12,000 clones, roughly 80% being singletons. The time point is: neoterminal ileum biopsy at postoperative endoscopy, about 6 months after surgery. Sequenced sample: ileal tissue. These receptors originate from an adult with Crohn's disease.

This chain joins TRBV5-1 and TRBJ2-5, with 10 bases that match TRBD1. The J call may not be correct, given that the DNA end is closer to TRBJ2-7. CDR3 length: 14 residues. Germline loops: CDR1 SGHRS, CDR2 YFSETQ. CDR3 amino acids: CASSLGDRGYEQYF. The CDR3 DNA reads TGCGCCAGCAGCTTGGGGGACAGGGGCTACGAGCAGTACTTC.

The chain carries TRBV7-9 and TRBJ2-3, with 13 bases fitting TRBD2. The J segment lost 4 bases and the V segment lost 5 bases, leaving 6 bases of the junction unmatched. The CDR3 runs 16 residues. Germline CDR1 and CDR2: SEHNR and FQNEAQ (reference sequence). This CDR3 is CASSPGTSGNPDTQYF. The CDR3 DNA follows: TGTGCCAGCAGCCCCGGGACTAGCGGGAATCCAGATACGCAGTATTTT. Full variable domain (rest looked up from reference TRBV7-9 and TRBJ2-3): DTGVSQNPRHKITKRGQNVTFRCDPISEHNRLYWYRQTLGQGPEFLTYFQNEAQLEKSRLLSDRFSAERPKGSFSTLEIQRTEQGDSAMYLCASSPGTSGNPDTQYFGPGTRLTVL.

In this sample, this clone turned up a few times. The V call is TRBV7-2, the J call TRBJ2-7; 16 bases are a match to TRBD2. V shed 5 bases, J shed 4 bases, and the junction held 8 bases outside the gene matches. The length of the CDR3 is 17 residues. CDR1 is SGHTA, CDR2 FQGNSA, per germline. CDR3 sequence reads: CASSPPGLAGGPYEQYF. CDR3 DNA sequence: TGTGCCAGCAGCCCGCCGGGACTAGCGGGAGGGCCTTACGAGCAGTACTTC.

J is TRBJ1-3 and V is TRBV4-1; D gene ambiguous. This CDR3 is built from 17 residues. V lost 1 base and J 4 bases, leaving 17 bases between the germline ends. Germline lookup yields CDR1 MGHRA and CDR2 YSYEKL. The CDR3 is CASSQGGQASLGNTIYF. The CDR3 DNA reads as TGCGCCAGCAGCCAAGGCGGGCAGGCGTCTTTAGGAAACACCATATATTTT.

V usage is TRBV5-8 and J usage is TRBJ2-5; 8 bases align to TRBD1. The CDR3 length is 13 residues. V was clipped by 4 bases and J by 5 bases; unmatched bases: 4. The germline V gene has CDR1 SGHTS and CDR2 YDEGEE. This chain's CDR3 is CASSTRGLETQYF. Here the CDR3 DNA reads TGTGCCAGCAGCACCAGGGGGCTGGAGACCCAGTACTTC.

The J gene is TRBJ2-1, the V gene TRBV20-1; D is ambiguous. There are 11 residues in the CDR3. Trimming removed 3 bases at V and 8 bases at J, with 8 bases between. From germline, CDR1 is DFQATT and CDR2 SNEGSKA (reference sequence). The chain's CDR3 is CSAREYHEQFF. The DNA of the CDR3 is TGCAGTGCTAGGGAGTACCATGAGCAGTTCTTC.

The rearrangement joins TRBV7-2 to TRBJ1-2, with 8 bases lining up with TRBD1. CDR1 and CDR2 from the germline V gene are SGHTA and FQGNSA. V shed 1 base and J 8 bases; nucleotides not matched to a gene: 9. This CDR3 has 15 amino acids. The CDR3 sequence: CASSLDSGGSKGYTF. CDR3 nucleotide sequence: TGTGCCAGCAGCTTAGATTCAGGGGGCTCAAAGGGCTACACCTTC.

The chain carries TRBV29-1 and TRBJ2-3, with unresolved D. V lost 6 bases and J 3 bases, leaving 7 bases between the germline ends. This CDR3 contains 11 residues. The germline CDR1 and CDR2 sequences are SQVTM and ANQGSEA. CDR3 sequence reads: CSVARTDTQYF. The CDR3 DNA sequence: TGCAGCGTCGCGAGAACAGATACGCAGTATTTT.

This clone was seen once. This rearrangement joins TRBV19 to TRBJ2-5; a possible D gene is TRBD1 (6 bases). This CDR3 contains 13 residues. Per the germline V gene, CDR1 is LNHDA and CDR2 is SQIVND (reference sequence). The ends were cut back, 4 bases at V and 5 bases at J, with 11 bases in the middle. CDR3 nucleotide sequence: TGTGCCAGTAGTACCGTCAGGGGCGAGACCCAGTACTTC. Its protein is CASSTVRGETQYF.

The chain has TRBV4-2 and TRBJ1-2; 11 bases match TRBD1. This CDR3 spans 15 amino acids. From germline, CDR1 is LGHNA and CDR2 YNFKEQ. The trim removed 3 bases at V and 6 bases at J, leaving 6 bases unmatched. CDR3 residues: CASSQAGTGGNGYTF. CDR3 DNA sequence: TGTGCCAGCAGCCAGGCCGGGACAGGGGGAAATGGCTACACCTTC.

This clone was seen more than once but under ten times. The gene calls are TRBV11-2 and TRBJ2-7; 12 nucleotides align to TRBD2. V dropped 3 bases and J dropped 3; count of bases not matched to a gene: 3. CDR1 is SGHAT, CDR2 FQNNGV, per germline. The CDR3 runs to 15 residues. The CDR3 loop is CASSLASGRVYEQYF. The CDR3 DNA reads TGTGCCAGCAGCTTGGCTAGCGGGAGGGTCTACGAGCAGTACTTC.

This chain uses TRBV7-2 with TRBJ2-3, with TRBD2 matching 16 bases. CDR3 size: 17 residues. V lost 3 bases to trimming and J lost 5 bases; unmatched junction nucleotides: 5. Germline V gene lookup returns CDR1 SGHTA and CDR2 FQGNSA. CDR3 sequence reads: CASSLGGLAGGGDTQYF. In DNA, the CDR3 is TGTGCCAGCAGCTTGGGGGGACTAGCGGGAGGGGGAGATACGCAGTATTTT. Supplemented by reference TRBV7-2 and TRBJ2-3, the full variable domain reads GAGVSQSPSNKVTEKGKDVELRCDPISGHTALYWYRQSLGQGLEFLIYFQGNSAPDKSGLPSDRFSAERTGGSVSTLTIQRTQQEDSAVYLCASSLGGLAGGGDTQYFGPGTRLTVL.

The genes are TRBV28 and TRBJ2-5, with TRBD2 matching over 7 bases. This CDR3 contains 16 residues. V gave up 4 bases and J gave up 2 bases; unmatched junction bases: 10. CDR1 is MDHEN, CDR2 SYDVKM, per germline. The CDR3 nucleotides are TGTGCCAGCAGTTCTCTTGGCGGGAGTTTTCAAGAGACCCAGTACTTC. Protein product: CASSSLGGSFQETQYF.

This clone was seen a single time. This chain joins TRBV27 and TRBJ1-1; the match to TRBD1 covers 11 bases. Germline loops: CDR1 MNHEY, CDR2 SMNVEV (reference sequence). The CDR3 is made up of 12 amino acids. The ends lost 8 bases at V and 11 bases at J; junction bases unmatched: 7. The CDR3 loop is CASRTGGAGAFF. DNA of the CDR3: TGTGCCAGCCGGACAGGGGGCGCCGGGGCTTTCTTT.

The gene calls are TRBV6-5 and TRBJ2-5; 7 bases are shared with TRBD1. The J call could be wrong; TRBJ2-7 is a better fit for the DNA end. Germline CDR1 and CDR2: MNHEY and SVGAGI. This CDR3 has 13 amino acids. The CDR3 sequence is CASSRGQFYEQYF. The DNA of the CDR3 is TGTGCCAGCAGTAGGGGACAGTTCTACGAGCAGTACTTC.

The rearrangement uses TRBV6-1 and TRBJ1-5; D is unresolved. The germline V gene has CDR1 MNHNS and CDR2 SASEGT. V lost 5 bases to trimming and J lost 0 bases, with 8 bases between them. The CDR3 runs 14 residues. The CDR3 is CASSPRDSNQPQHF. In nucleotides, the CDR3 is TGTGCCAGCAGTCCACGAGATAGCAATCAGCCCCAGCATTTT.

This clone was detected only once. This chain's CDR3 is CASRDGTEETQYF. The DNA for the CDR3 is TGTGCCAGCAGGGACGGGACAGAGGAGACCCAGTACTTC. The chain has TRBV7-9 and TRBJ2-5; 7 nucleotides line up with TRBD1. The CDR3 loop spans 13 amino acids. The germline gives CDR1 SEHNR, CDR2 FQNEAQ (reference sequence). The J segment lost 5 bases and the V segment lost 6 bases, leaving 6 bases of the junction unmatched.

The V call is TRBV4-2, the J call TRBJ2-7, with 10 bases that match TRBD2. V lost 0 bases and J lost 4; bases outside the gene matches: 12. Germline-derived CDR1 and CDR2 are LGHNA and YNFKEQ. The CDR3 consists of 18 residues. In DNA form, the CDR3 reads TGTGCCAGCAGCCAAGACGCTAGCGGGAGCCTGTTGTGGTACGAGCAGTACTTC. This encodes CASSQDASGSLLWYEQYF.

J is TRBJ1-5 and V is TRBV11-3; no definite D call. The CDR3 contains 17 residues. Germline V gene data show CDR1 as SGHNT and CDR2 as YENEEA. Trimming stripped 3 bases from V and 0 bases from J, with 15 bases between. As DNA, the CDR3 is TGTGCCAGCAGCTTCTCACTTACCGAAAATAGCAATCAGCCCCAGCATTTT. Its translation is CASSFSLTENSNQPQHF.

The V and J genes are TRBV15 and TRBJ2-1; 11 nucleotides line up with TRBD1. Germline CDR1 and CDR2: LNHNV and YYDKDF (reference sequence). With 1 base clipped from V and 9 bases from J, the junction kept 2 bases outside the gene matches. CDR3 length equals 14 residues. The CDR3 spells CATSRGGTGGEQFF. As DNA, the CDR3 is TGTGCCACCAGCAGAGGGGGGACAGGGGGTGAGCAGTTCTTC.

J is TRBJ2-3 and V is TRBV18; D gene ambiguous. Trimming removed 2 bases from V and 1 base from J, with 7 bases in between. CDR1 KGHSH and CDR2 LQKENI come from the germline V gene. The CDR3 contains 14 residues. CDR3 loop: CASSPSRGTDTQYF. DNA of the CDR3: TGTGCCAGCTCACCATCGCGCGGCACAGATACGCAGTATTTT.

The V call is TRBV18, the J call TRBJ2-5; 10 positions match TRBD2. Per the germline V gene, CDR1 is KGHSH and CDR2 is LQKENI. Trimming at V came to 2 bases and at J to 4 bases, leaving 4 bases not matched to a gene. The CDR3 runs 15 residues. The CDR3 DNA is TGTGCCAGCTCACCAGCTAGCGGGAGAGGAGAGACCCAGTACTTC. Translating it yields CASSPASGRGETQYF. The whole variable domain, remainder taken from reference TRBV18 and TRBJ2-5, is NAGVMQNPRHLVRRRGQEARLRCSPMKGHSHVYWYRQLPEEGLKFMVYLQKENIIDESGMPKERFSAEFPKEGPSILRIQQVVRGDSAAYFCASSPASGRGETQYFGPGTRLLVL.

V usage is TRBV28 and J usage is TRBJ2-2; no firm D call. V was clipped by 6 bases and J by 0 bases, with 5 bases between them. The germline gives CDR1 MDHEN, CDR2 SYDVKM. The CDR3 has 13 amino acids. For the CDR3, the DNA is TGTGCCAGCAGCGGTCCGAACACCGGGGAGCTGTTTTTT. Amino acid sequence: CASSGPNTGELFF.

V gene TRBV27 combines with J gene TRBJ2-3; TRBD2 matches 7 bases. V lost 3 bases and J lost 10; bases outside the gene matches: 16. This CDR3 is built from 16 residues. Per germline, CDR1 MNHEY and CDR2 SMNVEV (reference sequence). CDR3 protein: CASSFSGTISSPAQYF. In nucleotides, the CDR3 is TGTGCCAGCAGTTTCTCCGGGACTATTAGTTCCCCGGCGCAGTATTTT.

As concerns this clone: A junction end diverges from the germline sequence, so it may reflect a read error. The chain employs TRBV6-1 and TRBJ2-7, with unresolved D. CDR1 is MNHNS and CDR2 is SASEGT in the germline V gene. CDR3 length: 13 amino acids. CDR3 DNA: TGTGCCAGCAGTGATACGGAGACCTACGAGCAGTGCTTC. Residues: CASSDTETYEQCF.

V and J are TRBV11-2 and TRBJ2-1, with 11 bases matching TRBD2. Germline V gene data show CDR1 as SGHAT and CDR2 as FQNNGV. The CDR3 spans 15 residues. V lost 5 bases and J lost 7; bases outside the gene matches: 7. The CDR3 region is CASSPTSGIRNEQFF. The CDR3 coding sequence is TGTGCCAGCAGCCCGACTAGCGGGATCCGGAATGAGCAGTTCTTC.

The chain couples TRBV5-4 to TRBJ1-2; TRBD1 matches 12 bases. J was trimmed by 8 bases and V by 4 bases; bases with no gene match: 12. Germline V lookup: CDR1 SGHNT, CDR2 YYREEE (reference sequence). The CDR3 spans 16 residues. CDR3 protein: CASSPSSGGQGAGYTF. CDR3 nucleotide sequence: TGTGCCAGCAGCCCCTCTAGTGGGGGACAGGGGGCGGGCTACACCTTC.

The gene calls are TRBV28 and TRBJ1-1; perhaps TRBD1 as D (5 bases). CDR1 and CDR2 from the germline V gene are MDHEN and SYDVKM. The CDR3 covers 14 residues. Trimming shortened V by 5 bases and J by 5 bases, and 15 bases separated the two germline ends. The DNA of the CDR3 is TGTGCCAGCAGTCTCCTGACAGTCGTAACTGAAGCTTTCTTT. Translation gives CASSLLTVVTEAFF.